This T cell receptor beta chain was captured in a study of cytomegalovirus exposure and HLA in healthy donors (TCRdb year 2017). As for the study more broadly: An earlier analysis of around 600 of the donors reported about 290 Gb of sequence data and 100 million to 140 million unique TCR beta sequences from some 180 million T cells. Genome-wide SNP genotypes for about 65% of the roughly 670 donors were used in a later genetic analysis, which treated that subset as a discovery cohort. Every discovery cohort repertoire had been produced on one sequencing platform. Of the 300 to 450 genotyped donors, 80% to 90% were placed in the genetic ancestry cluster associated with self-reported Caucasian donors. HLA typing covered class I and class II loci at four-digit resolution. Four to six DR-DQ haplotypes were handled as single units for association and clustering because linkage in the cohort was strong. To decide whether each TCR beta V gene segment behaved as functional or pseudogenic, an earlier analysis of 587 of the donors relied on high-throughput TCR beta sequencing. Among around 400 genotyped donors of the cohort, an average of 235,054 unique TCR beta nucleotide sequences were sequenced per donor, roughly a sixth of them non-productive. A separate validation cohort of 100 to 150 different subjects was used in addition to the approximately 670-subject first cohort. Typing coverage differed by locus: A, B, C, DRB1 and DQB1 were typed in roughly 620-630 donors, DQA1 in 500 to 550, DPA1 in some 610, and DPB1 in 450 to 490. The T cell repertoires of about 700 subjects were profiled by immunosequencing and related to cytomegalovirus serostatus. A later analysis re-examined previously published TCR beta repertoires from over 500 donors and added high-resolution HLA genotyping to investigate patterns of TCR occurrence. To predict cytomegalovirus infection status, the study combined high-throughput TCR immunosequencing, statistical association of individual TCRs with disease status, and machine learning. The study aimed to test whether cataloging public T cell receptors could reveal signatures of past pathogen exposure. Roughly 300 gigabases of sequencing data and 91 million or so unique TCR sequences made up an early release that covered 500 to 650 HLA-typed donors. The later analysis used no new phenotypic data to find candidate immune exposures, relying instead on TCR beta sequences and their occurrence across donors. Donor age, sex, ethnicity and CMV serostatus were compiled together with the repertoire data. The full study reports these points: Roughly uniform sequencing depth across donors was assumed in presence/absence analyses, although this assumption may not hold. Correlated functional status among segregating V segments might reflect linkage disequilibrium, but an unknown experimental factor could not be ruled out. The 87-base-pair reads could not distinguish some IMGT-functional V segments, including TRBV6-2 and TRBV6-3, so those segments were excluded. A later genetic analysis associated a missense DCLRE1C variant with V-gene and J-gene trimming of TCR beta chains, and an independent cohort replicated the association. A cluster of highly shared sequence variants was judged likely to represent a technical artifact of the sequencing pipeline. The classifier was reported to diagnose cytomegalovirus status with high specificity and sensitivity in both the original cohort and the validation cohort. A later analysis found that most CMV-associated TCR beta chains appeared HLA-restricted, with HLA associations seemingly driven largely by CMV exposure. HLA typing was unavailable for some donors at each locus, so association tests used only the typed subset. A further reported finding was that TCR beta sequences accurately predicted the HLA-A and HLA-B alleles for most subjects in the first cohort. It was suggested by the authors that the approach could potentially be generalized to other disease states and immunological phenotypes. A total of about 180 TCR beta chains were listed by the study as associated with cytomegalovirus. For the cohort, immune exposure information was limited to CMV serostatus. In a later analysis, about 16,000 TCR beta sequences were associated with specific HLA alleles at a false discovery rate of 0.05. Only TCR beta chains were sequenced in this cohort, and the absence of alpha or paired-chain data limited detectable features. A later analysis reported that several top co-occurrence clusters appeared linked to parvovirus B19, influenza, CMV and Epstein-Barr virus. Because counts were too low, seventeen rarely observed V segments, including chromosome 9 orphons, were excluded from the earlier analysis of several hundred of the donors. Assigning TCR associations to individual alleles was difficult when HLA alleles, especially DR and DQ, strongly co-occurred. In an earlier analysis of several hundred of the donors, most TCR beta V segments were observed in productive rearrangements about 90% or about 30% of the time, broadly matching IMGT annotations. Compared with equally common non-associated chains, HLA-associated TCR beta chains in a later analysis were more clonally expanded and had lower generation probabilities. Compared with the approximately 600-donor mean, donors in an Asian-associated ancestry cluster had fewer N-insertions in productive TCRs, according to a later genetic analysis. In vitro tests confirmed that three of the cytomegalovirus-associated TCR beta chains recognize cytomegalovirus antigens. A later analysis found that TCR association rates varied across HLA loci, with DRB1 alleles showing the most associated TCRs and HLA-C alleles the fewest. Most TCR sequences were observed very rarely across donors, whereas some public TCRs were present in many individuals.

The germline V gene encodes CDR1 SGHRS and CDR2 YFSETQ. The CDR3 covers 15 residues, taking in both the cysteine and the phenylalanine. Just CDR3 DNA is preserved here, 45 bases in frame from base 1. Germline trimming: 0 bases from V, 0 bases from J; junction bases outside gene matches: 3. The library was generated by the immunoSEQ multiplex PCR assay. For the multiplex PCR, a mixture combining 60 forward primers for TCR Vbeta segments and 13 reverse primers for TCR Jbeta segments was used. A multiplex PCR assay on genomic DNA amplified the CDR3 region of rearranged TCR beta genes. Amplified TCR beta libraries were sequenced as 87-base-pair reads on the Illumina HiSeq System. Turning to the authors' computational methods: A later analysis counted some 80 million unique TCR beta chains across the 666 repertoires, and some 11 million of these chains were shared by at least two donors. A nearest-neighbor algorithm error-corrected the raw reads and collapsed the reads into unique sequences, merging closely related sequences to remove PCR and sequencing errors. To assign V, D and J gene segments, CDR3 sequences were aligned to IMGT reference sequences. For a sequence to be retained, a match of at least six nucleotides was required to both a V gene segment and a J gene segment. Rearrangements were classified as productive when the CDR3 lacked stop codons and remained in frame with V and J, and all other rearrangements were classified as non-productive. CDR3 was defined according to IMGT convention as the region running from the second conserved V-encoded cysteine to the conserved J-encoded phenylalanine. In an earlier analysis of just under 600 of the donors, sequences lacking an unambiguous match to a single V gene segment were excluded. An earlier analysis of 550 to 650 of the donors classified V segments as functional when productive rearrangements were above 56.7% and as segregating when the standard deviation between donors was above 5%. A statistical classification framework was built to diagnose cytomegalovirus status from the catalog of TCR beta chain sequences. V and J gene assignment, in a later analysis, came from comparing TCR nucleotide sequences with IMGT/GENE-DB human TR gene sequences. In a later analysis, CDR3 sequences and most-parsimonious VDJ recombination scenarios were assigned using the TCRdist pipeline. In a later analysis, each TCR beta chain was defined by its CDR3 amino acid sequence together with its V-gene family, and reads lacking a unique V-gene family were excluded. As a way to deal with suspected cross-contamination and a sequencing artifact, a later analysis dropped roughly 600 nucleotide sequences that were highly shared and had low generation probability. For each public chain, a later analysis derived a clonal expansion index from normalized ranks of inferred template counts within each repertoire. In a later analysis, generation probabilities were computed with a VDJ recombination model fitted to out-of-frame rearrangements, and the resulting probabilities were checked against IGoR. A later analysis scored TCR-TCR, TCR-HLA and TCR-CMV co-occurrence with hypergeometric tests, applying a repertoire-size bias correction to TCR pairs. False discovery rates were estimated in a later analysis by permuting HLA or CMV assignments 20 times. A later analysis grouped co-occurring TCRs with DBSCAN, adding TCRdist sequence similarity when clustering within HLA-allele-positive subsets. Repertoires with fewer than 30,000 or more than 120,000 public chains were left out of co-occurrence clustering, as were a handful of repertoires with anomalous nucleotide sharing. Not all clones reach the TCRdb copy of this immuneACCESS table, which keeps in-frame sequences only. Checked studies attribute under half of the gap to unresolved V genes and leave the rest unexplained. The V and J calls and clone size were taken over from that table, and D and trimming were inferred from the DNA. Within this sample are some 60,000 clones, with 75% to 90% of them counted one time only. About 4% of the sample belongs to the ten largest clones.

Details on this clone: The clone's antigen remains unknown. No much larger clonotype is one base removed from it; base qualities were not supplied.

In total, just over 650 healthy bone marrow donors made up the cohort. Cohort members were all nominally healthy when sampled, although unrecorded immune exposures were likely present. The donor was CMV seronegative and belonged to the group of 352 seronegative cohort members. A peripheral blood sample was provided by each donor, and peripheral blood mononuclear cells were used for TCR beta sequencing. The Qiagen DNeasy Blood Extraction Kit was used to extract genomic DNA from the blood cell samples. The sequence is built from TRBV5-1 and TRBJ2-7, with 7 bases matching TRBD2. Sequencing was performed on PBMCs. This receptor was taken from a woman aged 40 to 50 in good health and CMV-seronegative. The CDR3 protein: CASSLEWTSSYEQYF. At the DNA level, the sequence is TGCGCCAGCAGCTTGGAGTGGACTAGCTCCTACGAGCAGTACTTC. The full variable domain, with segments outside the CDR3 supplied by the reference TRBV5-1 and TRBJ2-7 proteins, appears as KAGVTQTPRYLIKTRGQQVTLSCSPISGHRSVSWYQQTPGQGLQFLFEYFSETQRNKGNFPGRFSGRQFSNSRSEMNVSTLELGDSALYLCASSLEWTSSYEQYFGPGTRLTVT.